What follows is one TCR beta chain and its context. This record belongs to a study of T cell changes during pregnancy in multiple sclerosis. The table came from immunoSEQ multiplex PCR; TCRdb's copy has only in-frame clones and leaves some out. This sample has about 24,000 clones, with 75% to 90% found just once. The sequencing used CD8+ T cells from peripheral blood mononuclear cells, collected in the first trimester of pregnancy. The source is a female donor in good health, enrolled as a control in a pregnancy study.

The CDR3 sequence: CATSPGGSTDTQYF. The CDR3 nucleotides read TGTGCCACCAGCCCCGGGGGAAGCACAGATACGCAGTATTTT. The genes are TRBV15 and TRBJ2-3; a possible D gene is TRBD2 (6 bases). The CDR3 spans 14 residues. The germline V and J ends were trimmed by 5 bases and 0 bases, with 9 bases remaining between them. CDR1 and CDR2 (germline): LNHNV, YYDKDF (reference sequence).